Listed below are T cell receptor beta chains from one sample, sequenced in a study of blood T cell repertoires in COVID-19. Repertoires were generated with immunoSEQ multiplex PCR, while TCRdb's copy carries only in-frame clones and drops some. The data contain hundreds of thousands of clones, roughly 90% of them singletons. The sequenced material came from peripheral blood. The source is a woman in her 70s with COVID-19, enrolled during active disease. The CDR3 runs from the conserved cysteine through the conserved F or W.

V,J,CDR3
TRBV4-1,TRBJ2-1,CASSQVGQGPYNEQFF
TRBV10-3,TRBJ2-5,CAISERGGKETQYF
TRBV11-2,TRBJ1-4,CASRGQGVREKLFF
TRBV5-6,TRBJ1-1,CASSLAGRANTEAFF
TRBV24-1,TRBJ2-1,CATSASNEQFF
TRBV15,TRBJ2-1,CATSRQAGGPYNEQFF
TRBV7-9,TRBJ2-1,CASRPSGGARNEQFF
TRBV11-2,TRBJ2-7,CASSSRDRYSYEQYF
TRBV12-3/TRBV12-4,TRBJ2-3,CASQTGETDTQYF
TRBV3-1/TRBV3-2,TRBJ1-2,CASSQAGGTYGYTF
TRBV5-1,TRBJ2-3,CASSLGGLAGSSTDTQYF
TRBV4-1,TRBJ1-1,CASSPGQGAEAFF
TRBV19,TRBJ1-2,CASRGQGYGYTF
TRBV19,TRBJ2-1,CASTPAQGRDEQFF
TRBV5-6,TRBJ1-1,CASSLGGMNTEAFF
TRBV19,TRBJ2-7,CASSTPPGEQYF
TRBV2,TRBJ2-3,CASSARQGADTQYF
TRBV6-5,TRBJ1-4,CASSRVLGIEKLFF
TRBV10-2,TRBJ1-2,CASSEDRQGGGYTF
TRBV9,TRBJ2-7,CASSVTGTPSYEQYF
TRBV20-1,TRBJ2-5,CSASDFRTQYF
TRBV15,TRBJ1-2,CATSRTVYGYTF